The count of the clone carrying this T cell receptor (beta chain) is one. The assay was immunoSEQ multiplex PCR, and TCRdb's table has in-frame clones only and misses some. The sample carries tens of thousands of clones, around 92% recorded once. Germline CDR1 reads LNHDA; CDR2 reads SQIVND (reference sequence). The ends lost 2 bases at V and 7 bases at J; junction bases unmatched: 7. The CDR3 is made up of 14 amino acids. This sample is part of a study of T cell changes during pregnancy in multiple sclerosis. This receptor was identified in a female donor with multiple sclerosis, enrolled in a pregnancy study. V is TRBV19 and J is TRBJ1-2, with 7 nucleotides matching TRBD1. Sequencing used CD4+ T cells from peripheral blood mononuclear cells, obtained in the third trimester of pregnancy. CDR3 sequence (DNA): TGTGCCAGTAGTATACCAACAGGGGTTCCTGGCTACACCTTC. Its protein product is CASSIPTGVPGYTF.